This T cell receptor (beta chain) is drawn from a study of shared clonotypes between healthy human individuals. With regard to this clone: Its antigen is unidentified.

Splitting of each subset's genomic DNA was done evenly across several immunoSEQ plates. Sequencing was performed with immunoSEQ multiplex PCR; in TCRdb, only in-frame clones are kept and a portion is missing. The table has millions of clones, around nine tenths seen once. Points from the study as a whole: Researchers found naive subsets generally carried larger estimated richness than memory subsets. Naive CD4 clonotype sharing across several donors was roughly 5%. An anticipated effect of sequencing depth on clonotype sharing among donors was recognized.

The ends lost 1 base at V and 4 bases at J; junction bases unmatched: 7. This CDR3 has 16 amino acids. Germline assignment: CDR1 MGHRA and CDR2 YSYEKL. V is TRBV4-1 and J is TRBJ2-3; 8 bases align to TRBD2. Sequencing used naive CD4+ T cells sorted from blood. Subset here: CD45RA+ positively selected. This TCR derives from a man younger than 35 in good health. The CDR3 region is CASSQGIAGGADTQYF. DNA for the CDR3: TGCGCCAGCAGCCAAGGAATCGCGGGGGGCGCAGATACGCAGTATTTT.